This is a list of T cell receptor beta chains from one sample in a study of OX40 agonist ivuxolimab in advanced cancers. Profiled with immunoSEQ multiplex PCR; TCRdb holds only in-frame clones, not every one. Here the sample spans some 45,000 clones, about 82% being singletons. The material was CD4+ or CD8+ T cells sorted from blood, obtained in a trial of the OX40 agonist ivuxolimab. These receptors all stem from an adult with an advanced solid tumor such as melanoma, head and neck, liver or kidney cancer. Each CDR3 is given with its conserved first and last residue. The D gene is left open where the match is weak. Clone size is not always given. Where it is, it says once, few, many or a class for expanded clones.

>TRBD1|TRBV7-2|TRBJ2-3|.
TGTGCCAGCAGCTTACAGACGTTCAGGGGGCGATCGACAGATACGCAGTATTTT
CASSLQTFRGRSTDTQYF
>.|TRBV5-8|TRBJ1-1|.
TGTGCCAGCAGCTTGGTTCCGGGGGCGGCCGAAGCTTTCTTT
CASSLVPGAAEAFF
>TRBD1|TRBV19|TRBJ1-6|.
TGTGCCAGTAGTGCTACAGGGGTGAGCTCCTATAATTCACCCCTCCACTTT
CASSATGVSSYNSPLHF
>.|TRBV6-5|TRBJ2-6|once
TGTGCCAGCAGCGTAGAATTCGGGGCCAACGTCCTGACTTTC
CASSVEFGANVLTF
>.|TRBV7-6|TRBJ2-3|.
TGTGCCAGCAGCTTACGGGACACAGATACGCAGTATTTT
CASSLRDTDTQYF
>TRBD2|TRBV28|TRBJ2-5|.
TGTGCCAGCAGTTTACAGAGCGGGGGGGGAAAGACCCAGTACTTC
CASSLQSGGGKTQYF
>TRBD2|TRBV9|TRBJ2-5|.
TGTGCCAGCAGCCTAGGGACTAGCGGGGGGCAGACCCAGTACTTC
CASSLGTSGGQTQYF
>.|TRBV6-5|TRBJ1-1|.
TGTGCCAGCAGTACAACAGTGAACACTGAAGCTTTCTTT
CASSTTVNTEAFF
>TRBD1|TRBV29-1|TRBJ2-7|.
TGCAGCGTGGTTGCTGGGACAGGCCTCTACGAGCAGTACTTC
CSVVAGTGLYEQYF
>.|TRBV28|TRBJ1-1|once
TGTGCCAGCAGTTTAATGCGGTGGGACACTGAAGCTTTCTTT
CASSLMRWDTEAFF
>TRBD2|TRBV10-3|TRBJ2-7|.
TGTGCCATCAGTGAGTTAACTAGCGGGGGATACGAGCAGTACTTC
CAISELTSGGYEQYF
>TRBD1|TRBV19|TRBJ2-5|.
TGTGCCAGTAGTTCAAGACAGGGGCGGAGTAGGGAGACCCAGTACTTC
CASSSRQGRSRETQYF
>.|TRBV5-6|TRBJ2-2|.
TGTGCCAGCAGCCTAGGAGAAACCGGGGAGCTGTTTTTT
CASSLGETGELFF
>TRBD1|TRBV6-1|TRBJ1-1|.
TGTGCCAGTCCGCGCCCGGGACAGGGGGAGCCTGAAGCTTTCTTT
CASPRPGQGEPEAFF
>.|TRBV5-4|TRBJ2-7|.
TGTGCCAGCAGCCAAGATTATGGAGGGGGGGAGCAGTACTTC
CASSQDYGGGEQYF
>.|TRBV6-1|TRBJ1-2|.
TGTGCCAGCAGGGGGGGACTCGACTATGGCTACACCTTC
CASRGGLDYGYTF
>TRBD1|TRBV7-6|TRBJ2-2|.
TGTGCCAGCAGCACCGACAGGGGGTTATCCGGGGAGCTGTTTTTT
CASSTDRGLSGELFF
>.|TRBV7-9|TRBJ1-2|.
TGTGCCAGCATAGGCGAGAACCGGGTTGGCTACACCTTC
CASIGENRVGYTF
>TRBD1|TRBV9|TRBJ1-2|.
TGTGCCAGCAGCGCCTATGCTGGGACAGCCGCTAACTATGGCTACACCTTC
CASSAYAGTAANYGYTF
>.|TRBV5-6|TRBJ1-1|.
TGTGCCAGCAGCTCCATCGACATCAACACTGAAGCTTTCTTT
CASSSIDINTEAFF
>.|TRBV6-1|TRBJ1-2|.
TGTGCCAGCAGTTTCAGAATGGGCTACACCTTC
CASSFRMGYTF
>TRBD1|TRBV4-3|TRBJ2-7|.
TGCGCCAGCAGCCAAGAAGCCCGGGACAGCTCCTACGAGCAGTACTTC
CASSQEARDSSYEQYF
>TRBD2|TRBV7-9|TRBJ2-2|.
TGTGCCAGCAGCTTATTTAGCGGGGGCTTGAACACCGGGGAGCTGTTTTTT
CASSLFSGGLNTGELFF
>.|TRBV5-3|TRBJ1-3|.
TGTGCCAGAAGCTACATCACGGGAGATGGAAACACCATATATTTT
CARSYITGDGNTIYF
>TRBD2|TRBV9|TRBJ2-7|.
TGTGCCAGCAGCTTAGAGACTAGCCCATCCTACGAGCAGTACTTC
CASSLETSPSYEQYF
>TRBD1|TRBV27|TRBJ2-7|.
TGTGCCAGCAGCCCGACAGGGTTTCCTTACGAGCAGTACTTC
CASSPTGFPYEQYF
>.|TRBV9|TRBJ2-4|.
TGTGCCAGCAGCGTATCTCTAGCCAAAAACATTCAGTACTTC
CASSVSLAKNIQYF
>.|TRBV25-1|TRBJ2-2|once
TGTGCCAGCAGTGAATATGGGGCGGTGGTGGGCACCGGGGAGCTGTTTTTT
CASSEYGAVVGTGELFF
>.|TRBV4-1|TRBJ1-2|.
TGCGCCAGCAGCCAAGGAAAAGGGTACTATGGCTACACCTTC
CASSQGKGYYGYTF
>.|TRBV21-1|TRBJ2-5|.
TGTGCCAGCAGAAGGATAGGTGTGGTAGGGGAAGAGACCCAGTACTTC
CASRRIGVVGEETQYF
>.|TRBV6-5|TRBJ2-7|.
TGTGCCAGCAGTTACAGACCAGGGTCCTACGAGCAGTACTTC
CASSYRPGSYEQYF
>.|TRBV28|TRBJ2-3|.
TGTGCCAGCAGTCCCACTGACAGTGCAACCCCTAGCACAGATACGCAGTATTTT
CASSPTDSATPSTDTQYF
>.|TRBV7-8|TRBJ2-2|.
TGTGCCAGCACGGGGGAAGACACCGGGGAGCTGTTTTTT
CASTGEDTGELFF
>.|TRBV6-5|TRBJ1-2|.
TGTGCCAGCGCCGGGCAGGGACGTGGCTACACCTTC
CASAGQGRGYTF
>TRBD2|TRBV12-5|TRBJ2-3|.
TGTGCTAGTGGTTTTCCTAGCGGGGGGTCAGATACGCAGTATTTT
CASGFPSGGSDTQYF
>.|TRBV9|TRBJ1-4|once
TGTGCCAGCAGCTCCGGGACACCTAATGAAAAACTGTTTTTT
CASSSGTPNEKLFF
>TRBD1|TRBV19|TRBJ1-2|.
TGTGCCAGTAGTAGCTCCGGGACAGCGTATGGCTACACCTTC
CASSSSGTAYGYTF
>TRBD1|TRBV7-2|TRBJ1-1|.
TGTGCCAGCAGCTTAGACAGGGGTACCGTTGAAGCTTTCTTT
CASSLDRGTVEAFF
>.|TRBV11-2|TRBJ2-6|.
TGTGCCAGCAGCTTCCCTGACAACTCTGGGGCCAACGTCCTGACTTTC
CASSFPDNSGANVLTF
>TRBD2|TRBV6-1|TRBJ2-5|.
TGTGCCAGCAGTGAAGAACTAGCGGGGAGGTTATCGGAGACCCAGTACTTC
CASSEELAGRLSETQYF
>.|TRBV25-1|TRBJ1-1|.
TGTGCCAGCAGTGAATTCGGGCCACCTGAAGCTTTCTTT
CASSEFGPPEAFF
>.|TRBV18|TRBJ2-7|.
TGTGCCAGCTCACCACGAATCTACGAGCAGTACTTC
CASSPRIYEQYF
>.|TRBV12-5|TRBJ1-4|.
TGTGCTAGTGGTTTGGTACGAGGAAGGCTTAATGAAAAACTGTTTTTT
CASGLVRGRLNEKLFF
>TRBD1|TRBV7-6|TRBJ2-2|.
TGTGCCAGCAGCTTGGGGACAGGGGGGATTCATAACACCGGGGAGCTGTTTTTT
CASSLGTGGIHNTGELFF
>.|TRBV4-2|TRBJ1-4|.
TGTGCCAGCAGCCAAGATAGGTTGGGACCTACTGAAAAACTGTTTTTT
CASSQDRLGPTEKLFF
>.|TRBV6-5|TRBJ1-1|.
TGTGCCAGCAGGTTACAGGAGAGAGAGAACACTGAAGCTTTCTTT
CASRLQERENTEAFF
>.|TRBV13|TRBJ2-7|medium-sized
TGTGCCAGCAGACCCGCCGACAGGTACGAGCAGTACTTC
CASRPADRYEQYF
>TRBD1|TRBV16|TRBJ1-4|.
TGTGCCAGCAGCCAAATCCTACTGACAGGGCATAAGGAAAAACTGTTTTTT
CASSQILLTGHKEKLFF
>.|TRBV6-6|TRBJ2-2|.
TGTGCCAGCAGTGAGCTGGGACACGAGGCCGGGGAGCTGTTTTTT
CASSELGHEAGELFF